This T cell receptor beta chain was documented in a study of blood T cell repertoires in COVID-19. Method: immunoSEQ multiplex PCR; TCRdb's copy keeps in-frame clones and lacks some. Of around 370,000 clones in the sample, around 87% were seen once. V dropped 6 bases and J dropped 3; count of bases not matched to a gene: 6. This CDR3 spans 16 amino acids. CDR1 and CDR2 from the germline V gene are ENHRY and SYGVKD. This chain links TRBV10-3 with TRBJ2-2; 11 positions agree with TRBD2. The specimen was peripheral blood. The receptor's source is a woman between 45 and 65 years old with COVID-19, enrolled during active disease. The CDR3 spells CAIRKLAGVDTGELFF. The CDR3, as DNA: TGTGCCATCAGGAAACTAGCGGGAGTAGACACCGGGGAGCTGTTTTTT.